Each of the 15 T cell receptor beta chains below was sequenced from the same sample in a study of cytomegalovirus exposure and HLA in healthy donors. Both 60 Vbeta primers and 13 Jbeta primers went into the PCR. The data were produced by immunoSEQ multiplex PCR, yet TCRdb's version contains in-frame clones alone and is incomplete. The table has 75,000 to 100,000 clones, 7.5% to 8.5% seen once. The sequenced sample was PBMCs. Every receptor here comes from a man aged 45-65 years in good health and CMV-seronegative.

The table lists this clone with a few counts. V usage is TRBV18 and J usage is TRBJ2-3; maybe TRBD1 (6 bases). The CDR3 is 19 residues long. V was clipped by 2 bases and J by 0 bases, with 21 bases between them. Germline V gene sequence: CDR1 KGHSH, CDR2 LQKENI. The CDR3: CASSPNTGTITSSTDTQYF. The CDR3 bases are TGTGCCAGCTCACCAAATACCGGGACAATAACCTCTAGCACAGATACGCAGTATTTT.

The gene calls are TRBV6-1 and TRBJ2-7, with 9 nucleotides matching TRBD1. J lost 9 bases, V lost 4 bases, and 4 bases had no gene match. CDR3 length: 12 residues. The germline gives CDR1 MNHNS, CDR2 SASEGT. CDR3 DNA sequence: TGTGCCAGCAGTGGAGGACAGGGGAGGCAGTACTTC. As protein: CASSGGQGRQYF.

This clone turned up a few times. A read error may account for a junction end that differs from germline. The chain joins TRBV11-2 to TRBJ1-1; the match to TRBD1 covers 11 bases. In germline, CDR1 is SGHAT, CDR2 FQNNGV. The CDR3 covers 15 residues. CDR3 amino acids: CAGSLALGQGVSAFF. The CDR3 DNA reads TGTGCCGGCAGCTTAGCATTGGGACAGGGGGTATCGGCTTTCTTT.

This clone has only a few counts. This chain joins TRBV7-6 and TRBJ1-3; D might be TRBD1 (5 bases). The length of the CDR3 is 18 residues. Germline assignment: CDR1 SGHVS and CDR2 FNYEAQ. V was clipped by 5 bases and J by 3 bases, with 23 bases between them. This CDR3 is CASSLTVDRVSGGNTIYF. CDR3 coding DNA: TGTGCCAGCAGCCTTACGGTCGACAGAGTATCGGGTGGAAACACCATATATTTT.

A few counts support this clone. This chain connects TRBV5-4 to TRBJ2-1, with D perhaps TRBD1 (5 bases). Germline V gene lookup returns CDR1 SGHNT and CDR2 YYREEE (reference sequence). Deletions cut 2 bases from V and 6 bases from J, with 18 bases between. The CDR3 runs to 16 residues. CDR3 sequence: CASSFSKGSYGNEQFF. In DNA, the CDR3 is TGTGCCAGCAGCTTCTCCAAGGGGTCGTACGGCAATGAGCAGTTCTTC.

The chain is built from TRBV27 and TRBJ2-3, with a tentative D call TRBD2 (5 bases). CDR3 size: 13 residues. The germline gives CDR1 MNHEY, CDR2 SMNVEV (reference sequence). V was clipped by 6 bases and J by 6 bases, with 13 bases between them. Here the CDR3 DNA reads TGTGCCAGCAGATTCACCTGGAGGGATACGCAGTATTTT. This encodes CASRFTWRDTQYF.

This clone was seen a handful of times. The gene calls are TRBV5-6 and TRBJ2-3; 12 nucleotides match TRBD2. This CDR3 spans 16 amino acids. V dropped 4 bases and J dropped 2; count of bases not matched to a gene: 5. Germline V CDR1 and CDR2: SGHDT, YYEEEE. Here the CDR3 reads CASSTGTSGLTDTQYF. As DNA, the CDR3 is TGTGCCAGCAGCACCGGGACTAGCGGGCTCACAGATACGCAGTATTTT.

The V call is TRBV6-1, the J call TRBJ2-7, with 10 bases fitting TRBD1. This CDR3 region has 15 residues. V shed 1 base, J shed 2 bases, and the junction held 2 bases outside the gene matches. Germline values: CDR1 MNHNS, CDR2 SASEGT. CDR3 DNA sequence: TGTGCCAGCAGTGAAGGGACAGGGGGGACCTACGAGCAGTACTTC. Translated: CASSEGTGGTYEQYF.

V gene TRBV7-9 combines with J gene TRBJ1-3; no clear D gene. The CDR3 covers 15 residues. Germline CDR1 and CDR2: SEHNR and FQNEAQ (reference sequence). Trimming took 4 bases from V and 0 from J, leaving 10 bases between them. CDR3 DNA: TGTGCCAGCAGCTATTCAGTCCACTCTGGAAACACCATATATTTT. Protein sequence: CASSYSVHSGNTIYF.

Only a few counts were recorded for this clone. In DNA form, the CDR3 reads TGTGCCAGCAGTTTGGACAGCCAACACGAGCAGTACTTC. Its translation is CASSLDSQHEQYF. The rearrangement joins TRBV28 to TRBJ2-7; TRBD1 might be the D (6 bases). The CDR3 runs 13 residues. Germline-derived CDR1 and CDR2 are MDHEN and SYDVKM. Trimming took off 3 bases at V and 5 bases at J, with 11 bases between the two ends.

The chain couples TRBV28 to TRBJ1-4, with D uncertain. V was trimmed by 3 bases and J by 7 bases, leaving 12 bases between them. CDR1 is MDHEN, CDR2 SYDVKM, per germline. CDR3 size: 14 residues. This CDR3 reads CASSFGEFAEKLFF. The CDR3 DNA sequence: TGTGCCAGCAGTTTTGGGGAGTTCGCTGAAAAACTGTTTTTT.

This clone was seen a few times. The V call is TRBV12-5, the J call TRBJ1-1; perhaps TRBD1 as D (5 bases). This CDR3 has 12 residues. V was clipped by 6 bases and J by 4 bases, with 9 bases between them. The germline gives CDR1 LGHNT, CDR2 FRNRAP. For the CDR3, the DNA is TGTGCTAGTGGAACAGGTTTCACTGAAGCTTTCTTT. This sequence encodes CASGTGFTEAFF.

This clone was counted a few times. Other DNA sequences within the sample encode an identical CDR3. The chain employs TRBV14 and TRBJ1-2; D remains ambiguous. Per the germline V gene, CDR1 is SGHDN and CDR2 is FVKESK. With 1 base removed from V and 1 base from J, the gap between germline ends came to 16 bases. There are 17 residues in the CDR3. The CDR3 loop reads CASSQVVMAGLNYGYTF. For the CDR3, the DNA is TGTGCCAGCAGCCAAGTGGTAATGGCAGGCCTTAACTATGGCTACACCTTC. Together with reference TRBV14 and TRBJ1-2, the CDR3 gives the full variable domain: EAGVTQFPSHSVIEKGQTVTLRCDPISGHDNLYWYRRVMGKEIKFLLHFVKESKQDESGMPNNRFLAERTGGTYSTLKVQPAELEDSGVYFCASSQVVMAGLNYGYTFGSGTRLTVV.

This CDR3 is CASSYSVAGGHNEQFF. In DNA form, the CDR3 reads TGTGCCAGCAGTTACTCGGTAGCGGGGGGCCACAATGAGCAGTTCTTC. The V and J genes are TRBV6-6 and TRBJ2-1, with TRBD2 identical over 10 bases. The CDR3 is 16 amino acids. V was clipped by 0 bases and J by 5 bases; unmatched bases: 4. Germline V gives CDR1 MNHNY, CDR2 SVGAGI (reference sequence).

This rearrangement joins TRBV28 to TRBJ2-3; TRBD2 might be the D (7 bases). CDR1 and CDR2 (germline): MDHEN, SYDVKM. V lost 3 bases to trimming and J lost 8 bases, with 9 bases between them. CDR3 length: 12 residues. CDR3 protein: CASSLGGPTQYF. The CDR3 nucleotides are TGTGCCAGCAGTTTGGGGGGGCCTACGCAGTATTTT.